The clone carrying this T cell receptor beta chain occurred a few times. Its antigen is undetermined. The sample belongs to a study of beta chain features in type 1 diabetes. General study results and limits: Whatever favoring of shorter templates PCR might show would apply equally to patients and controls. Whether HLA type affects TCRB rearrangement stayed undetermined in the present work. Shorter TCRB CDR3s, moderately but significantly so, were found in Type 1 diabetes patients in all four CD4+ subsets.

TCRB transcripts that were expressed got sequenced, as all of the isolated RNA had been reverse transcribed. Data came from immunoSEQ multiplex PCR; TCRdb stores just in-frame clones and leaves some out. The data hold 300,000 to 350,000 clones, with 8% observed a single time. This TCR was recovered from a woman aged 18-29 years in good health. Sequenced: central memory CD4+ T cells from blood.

CDR3 nucleotides: TGTGCCAGCAGCCAGAGTGAGGGGTACGAGCAGTACTTC. Translating it yields CASSQSEGYEQYF. This chain links TRBV4-2 with TRBJ2-7; D tentatively fits TRBD1 or TRBD2 (5 bases each). The CDR3 spans 13 residues. Trimming shortened V by 3 bases and J by 4 bases, and 10 bases separated the two germline ends. Germline V gene sequence: CDR1 LGHNA, CDR2 YNFKEQ.